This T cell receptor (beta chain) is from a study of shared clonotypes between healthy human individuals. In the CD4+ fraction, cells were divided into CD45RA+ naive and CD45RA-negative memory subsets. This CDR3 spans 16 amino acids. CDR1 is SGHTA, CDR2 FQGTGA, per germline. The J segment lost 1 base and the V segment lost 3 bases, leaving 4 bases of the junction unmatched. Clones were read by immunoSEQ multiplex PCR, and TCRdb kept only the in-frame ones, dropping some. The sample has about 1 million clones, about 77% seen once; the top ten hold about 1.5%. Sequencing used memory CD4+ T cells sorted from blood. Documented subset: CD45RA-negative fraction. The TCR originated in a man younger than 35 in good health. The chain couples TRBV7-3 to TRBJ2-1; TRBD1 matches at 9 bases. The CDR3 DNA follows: TGTGCCAGCAGCTTTTCCGGGACAGGGTCCTACAATGAGCAGTTCTTC. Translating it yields CASSFSGTGSYNEQFF.